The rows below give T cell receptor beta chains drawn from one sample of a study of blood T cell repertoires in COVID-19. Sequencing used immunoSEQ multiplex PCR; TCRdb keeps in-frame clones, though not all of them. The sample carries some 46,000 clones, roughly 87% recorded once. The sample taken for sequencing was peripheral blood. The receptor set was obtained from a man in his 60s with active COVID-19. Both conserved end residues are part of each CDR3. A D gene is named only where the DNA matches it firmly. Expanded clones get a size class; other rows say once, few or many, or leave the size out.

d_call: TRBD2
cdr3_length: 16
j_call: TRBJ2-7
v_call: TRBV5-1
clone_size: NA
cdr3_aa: CASSTGLAGHSYEQYF
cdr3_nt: TGCGCCAGCAGCACGGGACTAGCGGGGCACTCCTACGAGCAGTACTTC

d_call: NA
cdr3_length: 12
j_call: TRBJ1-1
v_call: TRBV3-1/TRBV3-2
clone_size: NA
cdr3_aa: CASSPQGPPAFF
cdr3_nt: TGTGCCAGCAGCCCCCAGGGTCCCCCGGCTTTCTTT

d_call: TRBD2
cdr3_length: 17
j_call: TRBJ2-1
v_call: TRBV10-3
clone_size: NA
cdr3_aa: CAISPGTSGGANSEQFF
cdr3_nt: TGTGCCATCAGCCCTGGGACTAGCGGGGGGGCTAATTCTGAGCAGTTCTTC

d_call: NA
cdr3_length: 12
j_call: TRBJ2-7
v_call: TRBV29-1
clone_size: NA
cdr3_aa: CSARQSINEQYF
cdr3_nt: TGCAGCGCCAGACAGTCAATAAACGAGCAGTACTTC

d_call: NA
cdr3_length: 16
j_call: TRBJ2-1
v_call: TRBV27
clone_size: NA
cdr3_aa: CASSLFWGGSYNEQFF
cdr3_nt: TGTGCCAGCAGTTTATTTTGGGGCGGCTCCTACAATGAGCAGTTCTTC

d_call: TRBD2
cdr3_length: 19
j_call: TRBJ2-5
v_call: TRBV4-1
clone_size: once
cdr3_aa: CASSQEPPGTSGDQETQYF
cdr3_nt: TGCGCCAGCAGCCAAGAACCTCCCGGGACTAGCGGGGACCAAGAGACCCAGTACTTC

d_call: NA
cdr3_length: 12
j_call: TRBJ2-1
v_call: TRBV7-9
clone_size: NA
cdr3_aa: CASSLGGGEQFF
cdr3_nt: TGTGCCAGCAGCTTAGGAGGGGGTGAGCAGTTCTTC

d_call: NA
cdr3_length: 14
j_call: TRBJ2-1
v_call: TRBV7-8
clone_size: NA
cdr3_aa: CASSPRTGGGEQFF
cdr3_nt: TGTGCCAGCAGCCCTCGGACTGGTGGCGGAGAGCAGTTCTTC

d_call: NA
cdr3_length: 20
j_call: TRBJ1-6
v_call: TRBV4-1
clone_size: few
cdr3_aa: CASSQVGLTGLLAYNSPLHF
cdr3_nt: TGCGCCAGCAGCCAAGTCGGGCTGACGGGATTACTCGCCTATAATTCACCCCTCCACTTT

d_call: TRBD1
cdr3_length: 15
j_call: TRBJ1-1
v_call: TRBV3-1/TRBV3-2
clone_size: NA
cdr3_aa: CASSPQTGVGTEAFF
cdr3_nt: TGTGCCAGCAGCCCACAGACAGGGGTGGGCACTGAAGCTTTCTTT

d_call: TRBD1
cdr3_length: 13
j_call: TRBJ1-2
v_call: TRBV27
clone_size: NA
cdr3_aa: CASSVQGNYGYTF
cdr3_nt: TGTGCCAGCAGTGTACAGGGGAACTATGGCTACACCTTC

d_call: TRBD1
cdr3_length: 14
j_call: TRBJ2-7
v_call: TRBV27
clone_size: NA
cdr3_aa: CASSLGTAAYEQYF
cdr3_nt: TGTGCCAGCAGTCTCGGGACAGCCGCCTACGAGCAGTACTTC

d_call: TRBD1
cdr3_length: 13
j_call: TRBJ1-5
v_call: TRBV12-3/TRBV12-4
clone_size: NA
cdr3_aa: CASRTTGEQPQHF
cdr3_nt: TGTGCCAGCAGGACCACAGGGGAACAGCCCCAGCATTTT

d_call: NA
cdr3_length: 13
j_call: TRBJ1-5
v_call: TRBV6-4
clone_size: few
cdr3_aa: CASSIRPNQPQHF
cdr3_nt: TGTGCCAGCAGTATTCGTCCTAATCAGCCCCAGCATTTT

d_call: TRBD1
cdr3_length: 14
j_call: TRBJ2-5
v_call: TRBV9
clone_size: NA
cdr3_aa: CASSGDRNQETQYF
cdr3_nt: TGTGCCAGCAGCGGGGACAGGAACCAAGAGACCCAGTACTTC

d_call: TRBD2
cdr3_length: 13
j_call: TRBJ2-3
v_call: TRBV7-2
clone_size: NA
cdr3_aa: CASGEGGPDTQYF
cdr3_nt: TGTGCCAGCGGGGAGGGAGGGCCAGATACGCAGTATTTT

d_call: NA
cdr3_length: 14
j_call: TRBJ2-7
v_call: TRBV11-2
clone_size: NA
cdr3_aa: CASSLPLGFYEQYF
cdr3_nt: TGTGCCAGCAGCTTACCCCTAGGCTTCTACGAGCAGTACTTC

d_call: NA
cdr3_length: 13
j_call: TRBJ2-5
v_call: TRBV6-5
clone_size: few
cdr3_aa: CASLWSRGETQYF
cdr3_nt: TGTGCCAGTCTCTGGAGCCGCGGGGAGACCCAGTACTTC

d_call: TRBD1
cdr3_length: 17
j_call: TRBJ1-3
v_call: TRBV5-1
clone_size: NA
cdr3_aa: CASSLAAGGASGNTIYF
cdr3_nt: TGCGCCAGCAGCTTGGCTGCAGGGGGCGCGTCTGGAAACACCATATATTTT

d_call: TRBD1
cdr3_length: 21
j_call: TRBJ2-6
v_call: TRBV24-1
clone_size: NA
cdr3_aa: CATSDPGPGQGLSSGANVLTF
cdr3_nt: TGTGCCACCAGCGATCCCGGTCCGGGACAGGGACTTAGTTCTGGGGCCAACGTCCTGACTTTC

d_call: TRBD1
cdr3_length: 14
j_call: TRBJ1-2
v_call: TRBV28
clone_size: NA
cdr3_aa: CASRSPGQAHGYTF
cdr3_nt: TGTGCCAGCAGATCTCCGGGACAGGCTCATGGCTACACCTTC

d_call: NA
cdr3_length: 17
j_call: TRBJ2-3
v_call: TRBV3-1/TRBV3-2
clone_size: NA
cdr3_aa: CASSPPFGADDTDTQYF
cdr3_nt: TGTGCCAGCAGCCCTCCGTTTGGGGCTGACGACACAGATACGCAGTATTTT

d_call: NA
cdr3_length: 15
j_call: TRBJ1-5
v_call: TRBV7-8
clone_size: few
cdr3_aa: CASSLAGQSYQPQHF
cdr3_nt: TGTGCCAGCAGCTTAGCAGGACAGTCCTATCAGCCCCAGCATTTT

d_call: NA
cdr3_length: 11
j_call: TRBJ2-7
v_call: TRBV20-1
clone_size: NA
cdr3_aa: CSASAYYEQYF
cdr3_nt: TGCAGTGCCTCCGCCTACTACGAGCAGTACTTC

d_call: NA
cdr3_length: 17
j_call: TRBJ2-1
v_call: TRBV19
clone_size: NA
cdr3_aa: CASSIKFSGIGYNEQFF
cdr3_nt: TGTGCCAGTAGTATTAAATTTTCGGGGATCGGCTACAATGAGCAGTTCTTC

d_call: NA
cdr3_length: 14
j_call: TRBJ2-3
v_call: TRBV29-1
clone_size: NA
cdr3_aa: CSVGVVGATDTQYF
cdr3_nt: TGCAGCGTTGGAGTTGTGGGCGCTACAGATACGCAGTATTTT

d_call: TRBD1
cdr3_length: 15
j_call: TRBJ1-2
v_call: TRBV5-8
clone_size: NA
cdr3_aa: CASSFVQGANYGYTF
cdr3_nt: TGTGCCAGCAGCTTTGTACAGGGGGCAAACTATGGCTACACCTTC

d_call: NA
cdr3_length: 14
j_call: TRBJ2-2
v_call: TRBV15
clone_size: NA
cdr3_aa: CATSRDQVTGELFF
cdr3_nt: TGTGCCACCAGCAGAGATCAGGTCACCGGGGAGCTGTTTTTT

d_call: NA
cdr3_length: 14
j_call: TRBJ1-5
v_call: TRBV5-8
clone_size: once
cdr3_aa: CASSTGYSNQPQHF
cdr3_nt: TGTGCCAGCAGTACAGGGTATAGCAATCAGCCCCAGCATTTT

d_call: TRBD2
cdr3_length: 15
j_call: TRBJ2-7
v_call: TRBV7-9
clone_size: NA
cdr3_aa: CASSSVLTSSYEQYF
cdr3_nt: TGTGCCAGCAGCTCGGTGTTGACTAGCAGTTACGAGCAGTACTTC

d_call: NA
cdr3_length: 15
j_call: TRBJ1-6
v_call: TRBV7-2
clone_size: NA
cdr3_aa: CASSLGGRRGSPLHF
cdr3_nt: TGTGCCAGCAGCTTAGGGGGCAGACGAGGATCACCCCTCCACTTT

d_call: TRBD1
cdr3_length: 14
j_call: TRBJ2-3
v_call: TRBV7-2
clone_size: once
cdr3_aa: CASTPGQGTDTQYF
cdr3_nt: TGTGCCAGCACCCCGGGACAGGGGACAGATACGCAGTATTTT

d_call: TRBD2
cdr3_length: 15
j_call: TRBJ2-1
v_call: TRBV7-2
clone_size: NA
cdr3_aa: CASSPPTSGGREQFF
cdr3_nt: TGTGCCAGCAGCCCACCGACTAGCGGGGGAAGGGAGCAGTTCTTC

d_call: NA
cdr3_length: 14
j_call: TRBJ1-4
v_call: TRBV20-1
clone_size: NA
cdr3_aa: CSASTRGINEKLFF
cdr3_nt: TGCAGTGCTAGTACCAGGGGCATTAATGAAAAACTGTTTTTT

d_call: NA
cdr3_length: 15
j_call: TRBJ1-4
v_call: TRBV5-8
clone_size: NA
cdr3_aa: CASSSYREPNEKLFF
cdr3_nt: TGTGCCAGCAGCTCTTACAGGGAGCCTAATGAAAAACTGTTTTTT

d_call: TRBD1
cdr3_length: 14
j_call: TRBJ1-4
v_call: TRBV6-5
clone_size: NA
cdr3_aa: CASSPTGVNEKLFF
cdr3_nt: TGTGCCAGCAGTCCGACAGGGGTTAATGAAAAACTGTTTTTT

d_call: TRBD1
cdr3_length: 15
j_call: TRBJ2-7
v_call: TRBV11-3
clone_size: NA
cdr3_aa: CASSSPGQGIGEQYF
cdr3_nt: TGTGCCAGCAGCTCGCCGGGACAGGGCATCGGGGAGCAGTACTTC

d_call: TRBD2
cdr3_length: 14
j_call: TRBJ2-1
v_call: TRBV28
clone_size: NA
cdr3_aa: CASSLGTTRNEQFF
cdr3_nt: TGTGCCAGCAGTTTGGGGACTACCCGCAATGAGCAGTTCTTC

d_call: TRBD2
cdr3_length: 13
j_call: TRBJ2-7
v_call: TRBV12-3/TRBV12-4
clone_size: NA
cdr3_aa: CASSLRDYHEQYF
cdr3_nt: TGTGCCAGCAGCCTCCGGGACTACCACGAGCAGTACTTC

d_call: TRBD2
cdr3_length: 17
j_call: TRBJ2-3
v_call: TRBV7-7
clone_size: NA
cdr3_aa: CASSLEPAGGSGDTQYF
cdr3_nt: TGTGCCAGCAGCTTAGAACCAGCGGGGGGGTCCGGGGATACGCAGTATTTT

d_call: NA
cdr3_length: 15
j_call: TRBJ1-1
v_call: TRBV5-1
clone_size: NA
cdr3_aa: CASSLVPPGNTEAFF
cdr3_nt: TGCGCCAGCAGCTTGGTTCCCCCAGGGAACACTGAAGCTTTCTTT

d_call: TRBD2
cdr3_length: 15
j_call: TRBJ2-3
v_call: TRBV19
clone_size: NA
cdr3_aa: CASSSGRRLTDTQYF
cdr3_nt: TGTGCCAGCTCTAGCGGGAGGAGATTGACAGATACGCAGTATTTT

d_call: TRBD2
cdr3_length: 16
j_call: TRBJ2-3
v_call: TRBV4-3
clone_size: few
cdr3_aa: CASSQERAGGLVTQYF
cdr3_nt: TGCGCCAGCAGCCAAGAGAGAGCGGGGGGGCTCGTTACGCAGTATTTT

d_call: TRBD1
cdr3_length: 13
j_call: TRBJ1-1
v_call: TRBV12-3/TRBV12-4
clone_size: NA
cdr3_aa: CASSPTRQGRAFF
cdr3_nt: TGTGCCAGCAGTCCGACCCGACAGGGTAGAGCTTTCTTT

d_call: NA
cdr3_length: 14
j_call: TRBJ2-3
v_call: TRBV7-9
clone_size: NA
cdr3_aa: CASSLTGSTDTQYF
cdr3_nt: TGTGCCAGCAGCTTAACGGGTAGCACAGATACGCAGTATTTT

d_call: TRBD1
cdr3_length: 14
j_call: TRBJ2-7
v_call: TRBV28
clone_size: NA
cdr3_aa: CASSRQGGTYEQYF
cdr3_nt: TGTGCCAGCAGCAGACAGGGTGGAACCTACGAGCAGTACTTC

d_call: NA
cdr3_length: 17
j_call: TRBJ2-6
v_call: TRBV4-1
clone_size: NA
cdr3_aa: CASSQEGQGLGANVLTF
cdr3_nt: TGCGCCAGCAGCCAAGAAGGCCAGGGCCTTGGGGCCAACGTCCTGACTTTC

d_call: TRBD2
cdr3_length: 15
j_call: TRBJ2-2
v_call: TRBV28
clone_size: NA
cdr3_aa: CASRLAGGPAGELFF
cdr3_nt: TGTGCCAGCAGACTAGCGGGGGGTCCAGCCGGGGAGCTGTTTTTT

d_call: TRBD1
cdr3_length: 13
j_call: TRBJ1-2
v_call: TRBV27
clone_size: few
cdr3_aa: CASSWDRDYGYTF
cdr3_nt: TGTGCCAGCAGTTGGGACAGGGACTATGGCTACACCTTC

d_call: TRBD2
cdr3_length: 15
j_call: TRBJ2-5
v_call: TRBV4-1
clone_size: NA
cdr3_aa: CASSQGSGSRETQYF
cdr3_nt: TGCGCCAGCAGCCAGGGTAGCGGGTCCAGGGAGACCCAGTACTTC

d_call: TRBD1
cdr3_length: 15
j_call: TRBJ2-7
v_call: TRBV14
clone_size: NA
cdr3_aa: CASSPAQGRSYEQYF
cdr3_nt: TGTGCCAGCAGCCCAGCACAGGGGCGGTCCTACGAGCAGTACTTC

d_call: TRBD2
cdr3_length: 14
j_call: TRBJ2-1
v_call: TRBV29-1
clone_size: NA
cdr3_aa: CSDSLGGVINEQFF
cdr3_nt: TGCAGCGACAGCTTGGGAGGGGTCATAAATGAGCAGTTCTTC

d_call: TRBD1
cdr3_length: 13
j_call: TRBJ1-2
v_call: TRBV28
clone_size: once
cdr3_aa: CASSPPGQGGYTF
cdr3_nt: TGTGCCAGCAGTCCACCCGGACAGGGCGGCTACACCTTC

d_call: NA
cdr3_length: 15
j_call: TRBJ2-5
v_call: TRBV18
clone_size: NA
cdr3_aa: CASSQRVTSGETQYF
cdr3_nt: TGTGCCAGCTCACAACGAGTTACCTCCGGAGAGACCCAGTACTTC

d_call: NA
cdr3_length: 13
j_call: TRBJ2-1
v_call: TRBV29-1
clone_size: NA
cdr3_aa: CSVDGGHYNEQFF
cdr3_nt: TGCAGCGTTGATGGGGGACACTACAATGAGCAGTTCTTC

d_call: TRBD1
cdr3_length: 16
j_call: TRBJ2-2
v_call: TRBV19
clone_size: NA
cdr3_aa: CASSRSGTGATGELFF
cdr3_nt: TGTGCCAGTAGTAGATCCGGGACAGGGGCCACCGGGGAGCTGTTTTTT

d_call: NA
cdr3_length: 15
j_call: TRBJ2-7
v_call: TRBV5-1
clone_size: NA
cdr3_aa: CASRREGSRAAEQYF
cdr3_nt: TGCGCCAGCCGCCGAGAGGGATCCCGGGCGGCCGAGCAGTACTTC